The T cell receptor beta chain described here comes from a study of OX40 agonist ivuxolimab in advanced cancers. The CDR3 totals 12 residues. Germline assignment: CDR1 SGDLS and CDR2 YYNGEE. V was trimmed by 4 bases and J by 2 bases, leaving 5 bases between them. Here immunoSEQ multiplex PCR was the method, and the copy in TCRdb shows in-frame clones only, minus some. This sample has approximately 20,000 clones, with roughly 80% found just once. The J gene is TRBJ2-3, the V gene TRBV9, with unresolved D. The clonotype was recovered from an adult with an advanced solid tumor such as melanoma, head and neck, liver or kidney cancer. The sequenced sample was CD4+ or CD8+ T cells sorted from blood, obtained in a trial of the OX40 agonist ivuxolimab. As DNA, the CDR3 is TGTGCCAGCAGCTCTCACACAGATACGCAGTATTTT. This encodes CASSSHTDTQYF. Full variable domain (rest looked up from reference TRBV9 and TRBJ2-3): DSGVTQTPKHLITATGQRVTLRCSPRSGDLSVYWYQQSLDQGLQFLIQYYNGEERAKGNILERFSAQQFPDLHSELNLSSLELGDSALYFCASSSHTDTQYFGPGTRLTVL.